This T cell receptor (beta chain) was sequenced in a study of glioma-infiltrating T cells after dendritic cell vaccination. The CDR3 is 14 amino acids. CDR1 MNHNY and CDR2 SVGAGI come from the germline V gene (reference sequence). The germline V and J ends were trimmed by 0 bases and 4 bases, with 9 bases remaining between them. Measured with immunoSEQ multiplex PCR; TCRdb has only the in-frame clones, and not every one. The repertoire has about 99,000 clones, roughly 79% of them found once; the top ten carry less than 15%. This TCR derives from a human donor with glioblastoma. The chain recombines TRBV6-6 with TRBJ1-2, with D possibly TRBD1 on 5 matching bases. This specimen consisted of blood, obtained before dendritic cell vaccination. CDR3 amino acids: CASSYSPQGYGYTF. The CDR3 DNA follows: TGTGCCAGCAGTTACTCTCCCCAGGGCTATGGCTACACCTTC.